This entry lists 26 T cell receptor beta chains sequenced from one sample in a study of regulatory T cells in long-lasting Graves disease. CDR3-region Arm-PCR and iRepertoire HTBI primers produced the TCR beta libraries. TCRdb reprocessed the multiplex PCR reads with MiXCR, giving one entry per CDR3 protein. This sample has about 300,000 distinct CDR3 sequences; 20% to 25% occur once, and the top ten carry more than 50%. Documented time point: persistent/refractory GD, antithyroid drugs over 5 years with positive TRAb. Isolated PBMC RNA provided the starting material for the TCR library. The sequenced sample was peripheral blood mononuclear cells (PBMCs), obtained when the disease was refractory, from a patient treated with antithyroid drugs. These receptors came from a female donor with Graves disease.

This clonotype occurred a few times. The V and J genes are TRBV7-9 and TRBJ2-7; maybe TRBD1 (7 bases). Looked up from germline, CDR1 is SEHNR and CDR2 is FQNEAQ (reference sequence). Trimming took off 3 bases at V and 4 bases at J, with 19 bases between the two ends. This CDR3 region has 16 residues. Here the CDR3 reads CASSFVGGTDRYEQYF. In DNA, the CDR3 is TGTGCCAGCAGCTTCGTAGGAGGGACAGATCGGTACGAGCAGTACTTC.

A remark on this clonotype: Sequence at one end of the junction differs from germline and may be a read error. The V and J genes are TRBV11-1 and TRBJ2-1; 9 bases line up with TRBD2. The CDR3 length is 17 residues. Per germline, CDR1 SGHAT and CDR2 FQDESV (reference sequence). The CDR3 protein is CASGLAPQREVYNEQFF. CDR3 coding DNA: TGTGCCAGCGGCTTAGCTCCCCAGCGGGAGGTCTACAATGAGCAGTTCTTC.

This clonotype has just a few counts. The V gene is TRBV7-9, the J gene TRBJ1-1; TRBD1 is a possible D gene (6 bases). The V gene's germline CDR1 is SEHNR and CDR2 FQNEAQ (reference sequence). This CDR3 is built from 12 residues. Trimming shortened V by 6 bases and J by 3 bases, and 8 bases separated the two germline ends. The CDR3 loop reads CASRGGHTEAFF. As DNA, the CDR3 is TGTGCCAGCAGGGGGGGGCACACTGAAGCTTTCTTT.

This clonotype was picked up a small number of times. The chain links TRBV6-1 to TRBJ2-7, with 9 bases matching TRBD1. V lost 7 bases to trimming and J lost 4 bases; unmatched junction nucleotides: 11. The CDR3 runs to 15 residues. CDR1 and CDR2 from the germline V gene are MNHNS and SASEGT. The CDR3 coding sequence is TGTGCCAGCACAAAGGGCCGGGACAGGGAGTACGAGCAGTACTTC. Amino acid sequence: CASTKGRDREYEQYF.

This clonotype was observed at least ten times. The chain links TRBV20-1 to TRBJ2-7; 8 nucleotides align to TRBD2. V was clipped by 3 bases and J by 3 bases; unmatched bases: 10. The germline gives CDR1 DFQATT, CDR2 SNEGSKA (reference sequence). The length of the CDR3 is 15 residues. In nucleotides, the CDR3 is TGCAGTGCTAGCCTCCTCAAGGCGGGAGGCTACGAGCAGTACTTC. This sequence encodes CSASLLKAGGYEQYF.

The sample holds a few counts of this clonotype. V is TRBV5-1 and J is TRBJ1-3; D is unclear. This CDR3 is 14 amino acids long. The V end was cut by 1 base, the J end by 3 bases, with 8 bases between. Germline CDR1 SGHRS, CDR2 YFSETQ. The CDR3 loop reads CASSLTGFGNTIYF. Here the CDR3 DNA reads TGCGCCAGCAGCTTGACGGGGTTTGGAAACACCATATATTTT.

The CDR3 region is CSASDRGQGGYTF. CDR3 DNA sequence: TGCAGTGCTAGCGACCGGGGACAGGGCGGCTACACCTTC. The V call is TRBV20-1, the J call TRBJ1-2, with 9 nucleotides matching TRBD1. Trimming took 3 bases from V and 8 from J; bases not matched to a gene: 7. The CDR3 is 13 amino acids. CDR1 and CDR2 from the germline V gene are DFQATT and SNEGSKA (reference sequence).

This clonotype was detected only a few times. Written as DNA, the CDR3 is TGTGCGGGGGGGGCAGGGCAGCACACCGGGGAGCTGTTTTTT. This encodes CAGGAGQHTGELFF. V and J are TRBV28 and TRBJ2-2, with D maybe TRBD2 (7 bases). The CDR3 has 14 amino acids. The germline V gene encodes CDR1 MDHEN and CDR2 SYDVKM.

To note about this clonotype: This likely stems from a read error, as it lies one base from a far larger clone. The chain employs TRBV11-2 and TRBJ2-7; 9 positions agree with TRBD2. Germline V gives CDR1 SGHAT, CDR2 FQNNGV. This CDR3 has 14 amino acids. CDR3 DNA sequence: TGTGCCAGCAACTTAAAAGCGGGAGGATACGAGCAGTACTTC. It translates to CASNLKAGGYEQYF.

The V and J genes are TRBV3-1 and TRBJ2-3; the match to TRBD2 covers 9 bases. There are 18 residues in the CDR3. J lost 2 bases, V lost 4 bases, and 13 bases had no gene match. Looked up from germline, CDR1 is LGHDT and CDR2 is YNNKEL (reference sequence). The CDR3 loop reads CASSPQMISGRLTDTQYF. The CDR3 DNA is TGTGCCAGCAGCCCGCAAATGATTAGCGGGAGACTCACAGATACGCAGTATTTT.

The chain couples TRBV30 to TRBJ1-2, with TRBD1 identical over 7 bases. This CDR3 contains 13 residues. Germline V lookup: CDR1 GTSNPN, CDR2 SVGIG (reference sequence). The trim removed 4 bases at V and 1 base at J, leaving 3 bases unmatched. CDR3 coding DNA: TGTGCCTGGACTAGGGACAGTAACTATGGCTACACCTTC. This translates into CAWTRDSNYGYTF.

This clonotype was observed once. The genes are TRBV4-1 and TRBJ1-2; D uncertain. The CDR3 consists of 15 residues. Germline CDR1 and CDR2: MGHRA and YSYEKL. V shed 0 bases and J shed 6 bases, with 14 bases lying between them. CDR3 in amino acids: CASSQDRSREDGYTF. The CDR3 coding sequence is TGCGCCAGCAGCCAAGATCGTAGCAGAGAGGATGGCTACACCTTC.

In this sample, this clonotype turned up many times. The chain carries TRBV2 and TRBJ2-4, with 8 nucleotides matching TRBD1. Germline assignment: CDR1 SNHLY and CDR2 FYNNEI. This CDR3 spans 15 amino acids. V trimming: 4 bases; J trimming: 6 bases; junction bases outside the gene matches: 8. CDR3 amino acids: CASSGPRGLGNIQYF. The CDR3 DNA reads as TGTGCCAGCAGTGGTCCCAGGGGGCTGGGAAACATTCAGTACTTC.

The chain couples TRBV6-2 or TRBV6-3 to TRBJ1-4, with TRBD1 matching over 9 bases. The J segment lost 5 bases and the V segment lost 2 bases, leaving 6 bases of the junction unmatched. Germline values: CDR1 MNHEY, CDR2 SVGEGT. The CDR3 totals 16 residues. The CDR3 sequence: CASSYLRTGENEKLFF. CDR3 DNA: TGTGCCAGCAGTTACCTCCGGACAGGGGAAAATGAAAAACTGTTTTTT.

V is TRBV12-3 or TRBV12-4 and J is TRBJ2-2; 10 bases align to TRBD1. This CDR3 has 15 residues. Trimming removed 5 bases from V and 4 bases from J; junction bases left unmatched: 4. CDR3 nucleotide sequence: TGTGCCAGCAGTAATCGACAGGGGGCCACCGGGGAGCTGTTTTTT. It is translated as CASSNRQGATGELFF.

This clonotype occurred a few times. CDR3 sequence reads: CAWSGDSLSGNTIYF. As DNA, the CDR3 is TGTGCCTGGAGTGGGGACAGCCTCTCTGGAAACACCATATATTTT. J is TRBJ1-3 and V is TRBV30, with 7 bases aligning to TRBD1. CDR1 and CDR2 (germline): GTSNPN, SVGIG (reference sequence). J gave up 0 bases and V 1 base, and 3 bases lay outside the gene matches. The CDR3 totals 15 residues.

This clonotype was recorded a few times. This chain uses TRBV7-9 with TRBJ2-7; D is perhaps TRBD1 or TRBD2 (5 bases each). The CDR3 is made up of 16 amino acids. CDR1 and CDR2 from the germline V gene are SEHNR and FQNEAQ (reference sequence). Trimming took 2 bases from V and 1 from J, leaving 15 bases between them. CDR3 amino acids: CASSLNPGTDSYEQYF. DNA for the CDR3: TGTGCCAGCAGCTTAAATCCCGGGACGGATTCCTACGAGCAGTACTTC. The whole variable domain, filled in from reference TRBV7-9 and TRBJ2-7, reads DTGVSQNPRHKITKRGQNVTFRCDPISEHNRLYWYRQTLGQGPEFLTYFQNEAQLEKSRLLSDRFSAERPKGSFSTLEIQRTEQGDSAMYLCASSLNPGTDSYEQYFGPGTRLTVT.

With respect to this clonotype: Compared with germline, one end of the junction differs, possibly owing to a read error. The chain carries TRBV6-1 and TRBJ2-7, with 7 bases lining up with TRBD1. The CDR3 runs to 13 residues. Germline-derived CDR1 and CDR2 are MNHNS and SASEGT. The DNA of the CDR3 is TGTGCCAGCTATATCCCCTTGTCGGGACAGTGGGACTTC. As protein: CASYIPLSGQWDF.

This chain uses TRBV18 with TRBJ2-7; TRBD2 matches 7 bases. Trimming at V came to 6 bases and at J to 6 bases, leaving 8 bases not matched to a gene. The CDR3 length is 13 residues. Germline V gene lookup returns CDR1 KGHSH and CDR2 LQKENI. In nucleotides, the CDR3 is TGTGCCAGCTCGCTCGGGGAGGGGCTCGAGCAGTACTTC. Amino acids: CASSLGEGLEQYF.

This clonotype was counted ten times or more. The genes are TRBV28 and TRBJ1-5; weak D call: TRBD1 (6 bases). The CDR3 is made up of 14 amino acids. CDR1 and CDR2 from the germline V gene are MDHEN and SYDVKM. V shed 5 bases and J shed 11 bases, with 19 bases lying between them. In nucleotides, the CDR3 is TGTGCCAGCAGTACTGGGACAACCAAGTGGGCCCAGCATTTT. Translating gives CASSTGTTKWAQHF.

This clonotype was seen ten or more times. This sequence joins TRBV2 and TRBJ2-2; 8 positions match TRBD1. The CDR3 contains 14 residues. J was trimmed by 7 bases and V by 8 bases; bases with no gene match: 9. Per the germline V gene, CDR1 is SNHLY and CDR2 is FYNNEI. In nucleotides, the CDR3 is TGTGCCAGCGGTAACAGGGGGTCGGGCGGGGAGCTGTTTTTT. Translation gives CASGNRGSGGELFF. Filled out from reference TRBV2 and TRBJ2-2, the complete variable domain reads EPEVTQTPSHQVTQMGQEVILRCVPISNHLYFYWYRQILGQKVEFLVSFYNNEISEKSEIFDDQFSVERPDGSNFTLKIRSTKLEDSAMYFCASGNRGSGGELFFGEGSRLTVL.

The chain links TRBV13 to TRBJ1-3; D possibly corresponds to TRBD1 (6 bases). The CDR3 spans 14 residues. The V gene lost 8 bases and the J gene lost 7 bases, with 18 bases spanning the gap. Germline CDR1 is PRHDT and CDR2 is FYEKMQ (reference sequence). CDR3 in DNA: TGTGCCAGCTCTGACTACCTAGGGGGGAACACCATATATTTT. It is translated as CASSDYLGGNTIYF.

In this sample, this clonotype turned up a few times. Relative to the germline gene, one junction end is altered; a read error may explain this. The chain joins TRBV5-1 to TRBJ1-5; unclear D gene. The CDR3 is 14 amino acids. Per germline, CDR1 SGHRS and CDR2 YFSETQ. DNA of the CDR3: TGTGCCAGCAGCCCGGGGAACGGTGGTCAGCCCCAGCATTTT. Translation: CASSPGNGGQPQHF.

The sample holds many counts of this clonotype. The chain carries TRBV20-1 and TRBJ2-4; D gene ambiguous. Trimming pared 1 base from V and 3 bases from J, leaving 4 bases between. The CDR3 contains 12 residues. Germline lookup yields CDR1 DFQATT and CDR2 SNEGSKA (reference sequence). The DNA of the CDR3 is TGCAGTGCTAGAGTTTTCAAAAACATTCAGTACTTC. It translates to CSARVFKNIQYF.

This clonotype came up many times. The chain recombines TRBV11-2 with TRBJ2-7, with 10 positions matching TRBD2. V dropped 3 bases and J dropped 3; count of bases not matched to a gene: 8. There are 16 residues in the CDR3. Per the germline V gene, CDR1 is SGHAT and CDR2 is FQNNGV. The CDR3 sequence: CASSLDASGSLYEQYF. The CDR3 DNA reads as TGTGCCAGCAGCTTGGACGCTAGCGGGAGTCTCTACGAGCAGTACTTC.

In this sample, this clonotype turned up once. V gene TRBV12-3 or TRBV12-4 combines with J gene TRBJ1-1, with a weak D call TRBD1 (6 bases). The CDR3 contains 15 residues. V was pared by 5 bases and J by 4 bases, with 17 bases between. CDR3 loop: CASSTSGRGLTEAFF. The CDR3 region has the DNA TGTGCCAGCAGTACATCAGGCAGGGGACTCACTGAAGCTTTCTTT.